These 2 T cell receptor beta chains share one sample of origin, sequenced in a study of T cell responses to AZD1222 COVID-19 vaccine. Assay: immunoSEQ multiplex PCR; the TCRdb copy retains only in-frame clones and omits some. The sample lists 98,000 or so clones, about 90% seen once, with 7% to 10% in the top ten. Sequencing was performed on peripheral blood, taken on day 0 of AZD1222 vaccination. All receptors come from an adult in good health.

The rearrangement uses TRBV7-9 and TRBJ1-2; D may be TRBD1 (5 bases). Germline V gene sequence: CDR1 SEHNR, CDR2 FQNEAQ (reference sequence). Trimming left V 1 base short and J 2 bases short, with 11 bases between. The CDR3 has 15 amino acids. CDR3 bases: TGTGCCAGCAGCTTAGTGGGGGGTGCGAACTATGGCTACACCTTC. Its protein is CASSLVGGANYGYTF. Complete variable domain (other parts from reference TRBV7-9 and TRBJ1-2): DTGVSQNPRHKITKRGQNVTFRCDPISEHNRLYWYRQTLGQGPEFLTYFQNEAQLEKSRLLSDRFSAERPKGSFSTLEIQRTEQGDSAMYLCASSLVGGANYGYTFGSGTRLTVV.

V gene TRBV29-1 combines with J gene TRBJ1-2; 8 bases line up with TRBD1. Germline trimming cut 3 bases from V and 7 bases from J; bases unmatched to any gene: 13. CDR3 length: 15 amino acids. Per the germline V gene, CDR1 is SQVTM and CDR2 is ANQGSEA. The CDR3 sequence: CSVENLTGDVSGYTF. For the CDR3, the DNA is TGCAGCGTTGAGAATTTGACAGGGGATGTGAGTGGCTACACCTTC.